Each of the 18 T cell receptor beta chains below was sequenced from the same sample in a study of T cell changes during pregnancy in multiple sclerosis (dated by TCRdb to the late 2010s). The protocol used for the library was the immunoSEQ multiplex PCR assay. TCRdb mirrors the immuneACCESS table, restricted to in-frame sequences. Some clones are absent from its copies; in checked studies, under half trace to an unresolved V gene, and the reason for the others is unknown. The sample profile shows about 49,000 clones; approximately 95% of them were found once. 5.5% to 6% of the sample goes to the ten largest clones. The input for sequencing was CD8+ T cells from peripheral blood mononuclear cells, taken in the first trimester of pregnancy. Receptors originate from a female donor with multiple sclerosis, enrolled in a pregnancy study.

The rearrangement joins TRBV7-7 to TRBJ2-1; 9 bases are a match to TRBD1. The CDR3 runs to 14 residues. Germline V gene data show CDR1 as SSHAT and CDR2 as FNYEAQ (reference sequence). The trim removed 6 bases at V and 6 bases at J, leaving 6 bases unmatched. CDR3 nucleotide sequence: TGTGCCAGCAGTCCCGGGACAGGGCGCAATGAGCAGTTCTTC. This translates into CASSPGTGRNEQFF. Based on the CDR3 plus reference TRBV7-7 and TRBJ2-1, the full variable domain is GAGVSQSPRYKVTKRGQDVTLRCDPISSHATLYWYQQALGQGPEFLTYFNYEAQPDKSGLPSDRFSAERPEGSISTLTIQRTEQRDSAMYRCASSPGTGRNEQFFGPGTRLTVL.

This chain joins TRBV19 and TRBJ1-5; TRBD1 is a possible D gene (5 bases). CDR1 is LNHDA and CDR2 is SQIVND in the germline V gene (reference sequence). This CDR3 is 14 amino acids long. Trimming pared 7 bases from V and 5 bases from J, leaving 15 bases between. CDR3 sequence: CASNTLGVHQPQHF. CDR3 nucleotide sequence: TGTGCCAGTAATACCCTAGGGGTCCATCAGCCCCAGCATTTT.

The chain couples TRBV9 to TRBJ2-7; TRBD2 is a possible D gene (7 bases). Germline CDR1 reads SGDLS; CDR2 reads YYNGEE. V gave up 3 bases and J gave up 3 bases, with 13 bases separating them. This CDR3 region has 14 residues. The DNA for the CDR3 is TGTGCCAGCAGCGGGGAGGGAGGGGGCTACGAGCAGTACTTC. The encoded protein is CASSGEGGGYEQYF.

The chain couples TRBV6-1 to TRBJ2-7; D gene unclear. The CDR3 is 14 amino acids. CDR1 MNHNS and CDR2 SASEGT come from the germline V gene. V was cut by 7 bases and J by 0 bases, with 13 bases left in between. The CDR3 DNA sequence: TGTGCCAGCAACCTCCCGACTGTCTCCTACGAGCAGTACTTC. Translation: CASNLPTVSYEQYF.

The chain uses TRBV7-9 and TRBJ1-1; the match to TRBD1 covers 8 bases. This CDR3 is 14 amino acids long. Trimming at V came to 5 bases and at J to 0 bases, leaving 2 bases not matched to a gene. Germline assignment: CDR1 SEHNR and CDR2 FQNEAQ (reference sequence). The CDR3 spells CASSPTGVNTEAFF. The DNA for the CDR3 is TGTGCCAGCAGCCCGACAGGGGTGAACACTGAAGCTTTCTTT.

This clone showed up just once. V and J are TRBV6-1 and TRBJ2-5; TRBD1 aligns across 9 bases. Matching the DNA end better, TRBJ2-7 makes the J call doubtful. This CDR3 is 15 amino acids long. Germline CDR1 and CDR2: MNHNS and SASEGT. The CDR3 loop is CASSEETGGSYEQYF. DNA of the CDR3: TGTGCCAGCAGTGAAGAGACAGGGGGTTCCTACGAGCAGTACTTC.

The V and J genes are TRBV30 and TRBJ1-1; TRBD1 agrees at 10 bases. V lost 3 bases and J lost 0; bases outside the gene matches: 4. CDR3 length equals 15 residues. CDR1 is GTSNPN and CDR2 is SVGIG in the germline V gene (reference sequence). The CDR3 spells CAWSRDRGLNTEAFF. The CDR3 bases are TGTGCCTGGAGCCGGGACAGGGGACTGAACACTGAAGCTTTCTTT.

V and J are TRBV5-6 and TRBJ2-1, with 10 nucleotides matching TRBD2. V trimming: 4 bases; J trimming: 6 bases; junction bases outside the gene matches: 7. The CDR3 consists of 15 residues. Germline assignment: CDR1 SGHDT and CDR2 YYEEEE. The CDR3 spells CASSTNSGRANEQFF. CDR3 nucleotide sequence: TGTGCCAGCAGCACGAACAGCGGGAGGGCCAATGAGCAGTTCTTC. The full variable domain, completed using reference TRBV5-6 and TRBJ2-1, is DAGVTQSPTHLIKTRGQQVTLRCSPKSGHDTVSWYQQALGQGPQFIFQYYEEEERQRGNFPDRFSGHQFPNYSSELNVNALLLGDSALYLCASSTNSGRANEQFFGPGTRLTVL.

This sequence joins TRBV7-9 and TRBJ2-1; D perhaps matches TRBD2 (5 bases). The CDR3 spans 11 residues. The germline CDR1 and CDR2 sequences are SEHNR and FQNEAQ (reference sequence). V shed 11 bases and J shed 6 bases, with 11 bases lying between them. This chain's CDR3 is CAASSANEQFF. The CDR3 DNA sequence: TGTGCCGCGAGTAGCGCCAATGAGCAGTTCTTC.

This clone was observed a few times. The chain couples TRBV7-2 to TRBJ2-7; D gene ambiguous. The V gene lost 5 bases and the J gene lost 0 bases, with 2 bases spanning the gap. The CDR3 covers 11 residues. Per the germline V gene, CDR1 is SGHTA and CDR2 is FQGNSA. The CDR3: CASSHSYEQYF. The CDR3 DNA follows: TGTGCCAGCAGCCACTCCTACGAGCAGTACTTC.

This chain joins TRBV5-6 and TRBJ2-7, with D uncertain. The CDR3 runs 14 residues. Trimming left V 0 bases short and J 0 bases short, with 7 bases between. Germline V gene sequence: CDR1 SGHDT, CDR2 YYEEEE. CDR3 sequence reads: CASSLAVSSYEQYF. CDR3 coding DNA: TGTGCCAGCAGCTTGGCCGTGAGCTCCTACGAGCAGTACTTC.

The chain recombines TRBV29-1 with TRBJ2-7, with D perhaps matching TRBD2 (7 bases). This CDR3 is built from 13 residues. The germline V gene has CDR1 SQVTM and CDR2 ANQGSEA. Trimming took 1 base from V and 3 from J, leaving 10 bases between them. For the CDR3, the DNA is TGCAGCGTTGAAGGGGGGGGGCACTACGAGCAGTACTTC. Translating it yields CSVEGGGHYEQYF.

About this clone itself: Mismatch with germline at one junction end may stem from a read error. This rearrangement joins TRBV13 to TRBJ2-4; 11 bases line up with TRBD1. Germline CDR1 and CDR2: PRHDT and FYEKMQ (reference sequence). The CDR3 covers 13 residues. The CDR3 is CASSDRTGGIKYF. Here the CDR3 DNA reads TGTGCCAGCAGCGACCGGACAGGGGGCATTAAGTACTTC.

The J gene is TRBJ2-2, the V gene TRBV19, with D maybe TRBD2 (6 bases). The CDR3 is made up of 15 amino acids. V was clipped by 7 bases and J by 0 bases, with 12 bases between them. Germline CDR1 reads LNHDA; CDR2 reads SQIVND (reference sequence). CDR3 amino acids: CASNGRGANTGELFF. The DNA for the CDR3 is TGTGCCAGTAACGGGCGCGGGGCGAACACCGGGGAGCTGTTTTTT.

The chain combines TRBV7-6 with TRBJ2-1, with a possible D match to TRBD2 (5 bases). This CDR3 spans 14 amino acids. Germline assignment: CDR1 SGHVS and CDR2 FNYEAQ. V was shortened by 5 bases and J by 9 bases, with 17 bases between the two germline ends. The CDR3 protein is CASSPLGPTSEQFF. The CDR3 DNA sequence: TGTGCCAGCAGCCCCCTCGGACCAACTAGTGAGCAGTTCTTC.

V is TRBV27 and J is TRBJ1-2; D may be TRBD1 (5 bases). V was clipped by 3 bases and J by 4 bases, with 15 bases between them. There are 15 residues in the CDR3. Germline loops: CDR1 MNHEY, CDR2 SMNVEV (reference sequence). CDR3 in DNA: TGTGCCAGCAGTTTGGGAGGGCTGGGGACCTATGGCTACACCTTC. It yields the protein CASSLGGLGTYGYTF.

This clone was recorded a few times. This rearrangement joins TRBV27 to TRBJ1-2; D is perhaps TRBD1 (6 bases). Germline loops: CDR1 MNHEY, CDR2 SMNVEV (reference sequence). The length of the CDR3 is 15 residues. V lost 5 bases to trimming and J lost 2 bases, with 15 bases between them. CDR3 in DNA: TGTGCCAGCAGTCCGCTCCCGGGGACAAACTATGGCTACACCTTC. Translated: CASSPLPGTNYGYTF.

The V call is TRBV27, the J call TRBJ2-3, with 9 bases matching TRBD1. The V segment lost 7 bases and the J segment 5 bases; nucleotides outside the gene matches: 7. The CDR3 extends over 14 amino acids. Germline V CDR1 and CDR2: MNHEY, SMNVEV (reference sequence). The CDR3, as DNA: TGTGCCAGCAAGGGGGACAGGGATCGAGATACGCAGTATTTT. Its translation: CASKGDRDRDTQYF.